A single count supports the clone carrying this T cell receptor beta chain. The antigen is undetermined. The data stem from a study of long-term antiretroviral therapy in people with HIV. Broader study findings: Repertoires in HIV (unlike those of controls) had narrower CDR3 length ranges.

Per the germline V gene, CDR1 is SGHTS and CDR2 is YDEGEE. This CDR3 region has 13 residues. V was pared by 3 bases and J by 3 bases, with 9 bases between. Every participant gave one or more pre-ART and two or more post-ART PBMC samples. A v3.0 immunoSEQ assay was performed at survey level. Clones were sequenced by immunoSEQ multiplex PCR, and TCRdb holds only the in-frame ones, with some missing. The sample consists of about 30,000 clones, approximately 86% of them appearing once. The clonotype comes from a man aged 35 to 55 with HIV. The source material was unsorted PBMCs, sampled 3 years after starting antiretroviral therapy. The chain carries TRBV5-8 and TRBJ1-1; D is uncertain. This CDR3 is CASSYLTYTEAFF. For the CDR3, the DNA is TGTGCCAGCAGCTATTTGACGTACACTGAAGCTTTCTTT.